A single sample gave rise to the 14 T cell receptor beta chains below, sequenced in a study of blood T cell repertoires in COVID-19 (dated by TCRdb to about 2020). The library was built by means of the immunoSEQ multiplex PCR assay. The source is immuneACCESS, and TCRdb retained only in-frame sequences with V and J called. Part of the clones is not carried over; for the studies checked, unresolved V genes explain less than half of this, and the remainder is unexplained. The sample table lists some 90,000 clones, 82% of them with a count of one. About a tenth of the sample rests with the top ten. Sequenced input: peripheral blood. These receptors originate from a man in his 70s with active or convalescent COVID-19.

The chain recombines TRBV28 with TRBJ1-2; 8 bases fit TRBD1. Germline trimming cut 5 bases from V and 4 bases from J; bases unmatched to any gene: 9. Germline CDR1 MDHEN, CDR2 SYDVKM. This CDR3 region has 15 residues. This CDR3 reads CASSAQGAGAYGYTF. The CDR3 DNA is TGTGCCAGCAGTGCGCAGGGGGCGGGGGCCTATGGCTACACCTTC.

The chain is built from TRBV4-1 and TRBJ2-4; 10 bases line up with TRBD2. The CDR3 has 16 residues. The germline gives CDR1 MGHRA, CDR2 YSYEKL. V dropped 2 bases and J dropped 1; count of bases not matched to a gene: 2. For the CDR3, the DNA is TGCGCCAGCAGCCAACTAGCGGGGGTTGCCAAAAACATTCAGTACTTC. Translated, it gives CASSQLAGVAKNIQYF.

The V and J genes are TRBV7-9 and TRBJ2-2; 13 positions agree with TRBD2. This CDR3 region has 16 residues. Germline V lookup: CDR1 SEHNR, CDR2 FQNEAQ (reference sequence). V lost 6 bases to trimming and J lost 5 bases; unmatched junction nucleotides: 6. Here the CDR3 DNA reads TGTGCCAGCAGTTCGACTAGCGGGGGGCAGACCGGGGAGCTGTTTTTT. Amino acids: CASSSTSGGQTGELFF.

This sequence joins TRBV2 and TRBJ1-4, with D possibly being TRBD1 (6 bases). The CDR3 has 15 residues. In germline, CDR1 is SNHLY, CDR2 FYNNEI. The V end was cut by 5 bases, the J end by 0 bases, with 10 bases between. CDR3 sequence (DNA): TGTGCCAGCAGTTTCCGACAGGCAACTAATGAAAAACTGTTTTTT. This sequence encodes CASSFRQATNEKLFF.

The chain carries TRBV3-1 (or the pseudogene TRBV3-2) and TRBJ1-5; D gene uncertain. The germline CDR1 and CDR2 sequences are LGHDT and YNNKEL (reference sequence). This CDR3 has 15 amino acids. Deletions cut 1 base from V and 0 bases from J, with 7 bases between. CDR3 coding DNA: TGTGCCAGCAGCCAAGGCAGTAATAGCAATCAGCCCCAGCATTTT. Encoded protein: CASSQGSNSNQPQHF.

The chain joins TRBV11-3 to TRBJ2-3; TRBD2 aligns across 7 bases. Looked up from germline, CDR1 is SGHNT and CDR2 is YENEEA. The CDR3 totals 16 residues. V was pared by 3 bases and J by 2 bases, with 8 bases of the junction left unmatched. As DNA, the CDR3 is TGTGCCAGCAGCTTCTCGTCAAGCGGGGTCACAGATACGCAGTATTTT. Its translation: CASSFSSSGVTDTQYF.

V usage is TRBV5-1 and J usage is TRBJ2-5; TRBD2 is a possible D gene (7 bases). Germline V gene lookup returns CDR1 SGHRS and CDR2 YFSETQ. V gave up 3 bases and J gave up 5 bases, with 23 bases separating them. CDR3 length: 17 amino acids. The chain's CDR3 is CASSSTGGTLPEETQYF. The CDR3 nucleotides are TGCGCCAGCAGCTCCACCGGGGGGACACTCCCTGAGGAGACCCAGTACTTC.

The chain is built from TRBV3-1 (or the pseudogene TRBV3-2) and TRBJ2-7; 11 bases agree with TRBD1. J gave up 5 bases and V 4 bases, and 1 base lay outside the gene matches. CDR1 is LGHDT and CDR2 is YNNKEL in the germline V gene (reference sequence). The CDR3 covers 13 residues. The CDR3 loop is CASSRTGGHEQYF. The CDR3 DNA is TGTGCCAGCAGCCGGACAGGGGGCCACGAGCAGTACTTC.

V and J are TRBV30 and TRBJ1-2; no clear D. The CDR3 loop spans 13 amino acids. Between the trimmed V and J ends, which lost 0 bases and 5 bases, there was a span of 10 bases. Germline CDR1 GTSNPN, CDR2 SVGIG (reference sequence). The CDR3 coding sequence is TGTGCCTGGAGTGTAAGTGGGCCTTATGGCTACACCTTC. It yields the protein CAWSVSGPYGYTF.

The chain recombines TRBV5-4 with TRBJ2-7, with a weak D call TRBD2 (5 bases). Trimming removed 1 base at V and 4 bases at J, with 15 bases between. This CDR3 has 15 amino acids. Germline values: CDR1 SGHNT, CDR2 YYREEE (reference sequence). CDR3 DNA sequence: TGTGCCAGCAGCTTGCTTGGAGTGACTAAGTACGAGCAGTACTTC. It translates to CASSLLGVTKYEQYF.

This clone was found once. V and J are TRBV2 and TRBJ2-5; D possibly corresponds to TRBD2 (6 bases). There are 12 residues in the CDR3. CDR1 is SNHLY, CDR2 FYNNEI, per germline. V was trimmed by 3 bases and J by 7 bases, leaving 9 bases between them. CDR3 residues: CASSDAGTTQYF. The CDR3 DNA is TGTGCCAGCAGTGACGCGGGAACGACCCAGTACTTC. Together with reference TRBV2 and TRBJ2-5, the CDR3 gives the full variable domain: EPEVTQTPSHQVTQMGQEVILRCVPISNHLYFYWYRQILGQKVEFLVSFYNNEISEKSEIFDDQFSVERPDGSNFTLKIRSTKLEDSAMYFCASSDAGTTQYFGPGTRLLVL.

The chain couples TRBV3-1 (or the pseudogene TRBV3-2) to TRBJ1-2; D may be TRBD1 (5 bases). CDR1 LGHDT and CDR2 YNNKEL come from the germline V gene (reference sequence). The CDR3 has 14 residues. The V end was cut by 2 bases, the J end by 2 bases, with 9 bases between. The CDR3 loop reads CASSQLGHNYGYTF. The CDR3 coding sequence is TGTGCCAGCAGCCAATTAGGACACAACTATGGCTACACCTTC.

The V gene is TRBV28, the J gene TRBJ1-5, with 9 bases lining up with TRBD1. The ends lost 7 bases at V and 4 bases at J; junction bases unmatched: 8. Per the germline V gene, CDR1 is MDHEN and CDR2 is SYDVKM. This CDR3 spans 15 amino acids. CDR3 protein: CASNLVGTGNQPQHF. The CDR3 bases are TGTGCCAGCAACCTAGTGGGGACAGGGAATCAGCCCCAGCATTTT.

This clone was detected only once. This chain connects TRBV25-1 to TRBJ2-7; a possible D gene is TRBD1 (6 bases). The CDR3 has 13 residues. CDR1 is MGHDK and CDR2 is SYGVNS in the germline V gene. V shed 5 bases and J shed 2 bases, with 10 bases lying between them. The CDR3 loop is CASSQGPTYEQYF. CDR3 bases: TGTGCCAGCAGTCAGGGGCCCACCTACGAGCAGTACTTC.